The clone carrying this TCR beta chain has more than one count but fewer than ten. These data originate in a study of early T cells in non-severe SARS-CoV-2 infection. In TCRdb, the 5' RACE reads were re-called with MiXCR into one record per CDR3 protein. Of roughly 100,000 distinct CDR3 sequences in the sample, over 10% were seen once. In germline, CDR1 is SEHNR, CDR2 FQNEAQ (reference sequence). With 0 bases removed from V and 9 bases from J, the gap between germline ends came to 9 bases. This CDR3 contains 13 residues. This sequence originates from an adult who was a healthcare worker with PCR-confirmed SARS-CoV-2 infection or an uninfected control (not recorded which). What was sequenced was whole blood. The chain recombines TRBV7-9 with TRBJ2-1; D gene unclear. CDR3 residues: CASSLASLVEQFF. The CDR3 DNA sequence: TGTGCCAGCAGCTTAGCCTCCCTGGTTGAGCAGTTCTTC. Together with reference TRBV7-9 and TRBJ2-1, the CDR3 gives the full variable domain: DTGVSQNPRHKITKRGQNVTFRCDPISEHNRLYWYRQTLGQGPEFLTYFQNEAQLEKSRLLSDRFSAERPKGSFSTLEIQRTEQGDSAMYLCASSLASLVEQFFGPGTRLTVL.